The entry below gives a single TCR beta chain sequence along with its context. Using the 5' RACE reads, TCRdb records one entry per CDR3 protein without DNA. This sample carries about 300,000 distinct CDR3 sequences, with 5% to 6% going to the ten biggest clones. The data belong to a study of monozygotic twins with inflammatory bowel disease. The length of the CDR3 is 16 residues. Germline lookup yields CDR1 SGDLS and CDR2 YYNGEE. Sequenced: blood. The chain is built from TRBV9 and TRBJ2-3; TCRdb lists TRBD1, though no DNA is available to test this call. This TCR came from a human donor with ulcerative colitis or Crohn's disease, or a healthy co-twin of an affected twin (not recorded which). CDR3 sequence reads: CASSPRQGYSTDTQYF.